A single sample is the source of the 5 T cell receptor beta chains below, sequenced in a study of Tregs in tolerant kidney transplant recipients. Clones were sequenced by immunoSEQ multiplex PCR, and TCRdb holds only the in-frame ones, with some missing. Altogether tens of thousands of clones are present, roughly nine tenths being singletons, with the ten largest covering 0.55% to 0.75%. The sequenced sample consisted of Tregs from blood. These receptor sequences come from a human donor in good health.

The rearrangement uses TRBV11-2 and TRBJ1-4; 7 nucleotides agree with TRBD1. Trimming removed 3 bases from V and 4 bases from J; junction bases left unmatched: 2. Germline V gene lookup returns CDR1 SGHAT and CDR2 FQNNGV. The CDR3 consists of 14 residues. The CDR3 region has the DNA TGTGCCAGCAGCTTTGACAGGGTTAATGAAAAACTGTTTTTT. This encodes CASSFDRVNEKLFF.

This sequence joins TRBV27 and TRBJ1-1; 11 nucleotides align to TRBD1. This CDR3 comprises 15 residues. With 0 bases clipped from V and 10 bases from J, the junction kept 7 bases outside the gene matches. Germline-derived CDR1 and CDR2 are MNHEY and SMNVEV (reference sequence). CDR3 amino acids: CASSLSPGQGVAAFF. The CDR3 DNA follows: TGTGCCAGCAGTTTATCGCCGGGACAGGGGGTGGCAGCTTTCTTT.

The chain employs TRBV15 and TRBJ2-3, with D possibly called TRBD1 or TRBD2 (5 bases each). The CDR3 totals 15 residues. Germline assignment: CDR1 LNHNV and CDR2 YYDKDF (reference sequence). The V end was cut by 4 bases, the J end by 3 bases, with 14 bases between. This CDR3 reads CATSILGTETDTQYF. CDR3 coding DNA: TGTGCCACCAGCATATTAGGGACGGAAACAGATACGCAGTATTTT. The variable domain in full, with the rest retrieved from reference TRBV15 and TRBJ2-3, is DAMVIQNPRYQVTQFGKPVTLSCSQTLNHNVMYWYQQKSSQAPKLLFHYYDKDFNNEADTPDNFQSRRPNTSFCFLDIRSPGLGDTAMYLCATSILGTETDTQYFGPGTRLTVL.

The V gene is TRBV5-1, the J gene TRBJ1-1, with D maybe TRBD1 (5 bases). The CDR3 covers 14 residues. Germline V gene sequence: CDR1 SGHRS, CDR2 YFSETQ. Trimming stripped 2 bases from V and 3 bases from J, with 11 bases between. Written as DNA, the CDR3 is TGCGCCAGCAGCTTAGAAGGGGCGGACACTGAAGCTTTCTTT. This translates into CASSLEGADTEAFF.

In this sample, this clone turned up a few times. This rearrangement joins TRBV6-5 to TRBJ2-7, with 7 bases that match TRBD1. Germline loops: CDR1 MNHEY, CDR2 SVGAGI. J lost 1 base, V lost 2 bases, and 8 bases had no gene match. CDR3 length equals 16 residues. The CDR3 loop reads CASSYRGQALSYEQYF. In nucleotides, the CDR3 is TGTGCCAGCAGTTACCGTGGACAGGCCCTATCCTACGAGCAGTACTTC.